This is a list of T cell receptor beta chains from one sample in a study of regulatory T cells in long-lasting Graves disease. TCRdb called the multiplex PCR reads again in MiXCR, with one record for every CDR3 protein. The table shows about 540,000 distinct CDR3 sequences, with roughly 14% occurring only once. The same data also went into a second study, on T cells in Graves' hyperthyroidism and ophthalmopathy.

The material sequenced was peripheral blood mononuclear cells (PBMCs), taken at new diagnosis, from a patient treated with antithyroid drugs. The receptor set was obtained from a man aged 30 to 45 with Graves disease. The CDR3 runs from the conserved cysteine through the conserved F or W.

16 TRBJ2-7 TRBV2 CASSGQFPGPSYEQYF
16 TRBJ2-7 TRBV18 CASSPPSAGGLYEQYF
18 TRBJ2-2 TRBV3-1 CASSYPRQGRAATGELFF
12 TRBJ2-2 TRBV28 CASSLEPGELFF
21 TRBJ2-5 TRBV7-9 CASSLDRALGWRLGYQETQYF
17 TRBJ1-2 TRBV2 CASSEGQASGGRYGYTF
17 TRBJ2-2 TRBV6-2/TRBV6-3 CASELLAGGPNTGELFF
17 TRBJ2-7 TRBV10-3 CAISESPLAGGLYEQYF
13 TRBJ1-2 TRBV5-4 CASSLVQNYGYTF
14 TRBJ2-1 TRBV9 CASSAPPGGAEQFF
15 TRBJ2-1 TRBV6-5 CASSYSGTRRDEQFF